This T cell receptor (beta chain) originates from a study of blood T cell repertoires in COVID-19. At the level of the study: The United States, Italy and Spain provided the acute and convalescent COVID-19 samples. Sources were T cells, B-cell-depleted T cells, or PBMCs; the material itself was cDNA or gDNA.

The CDR3 covers 15 residues. Trimming cost V 5 bases and J 2 bases; bases outside gene matches: 5. The germline CDR1 and CDR2 sequences are SGHNT and YENEEA. In the authors' methods: Reference gene primers were amplified, and this amplification served to estimate nucleated cell counts. Data came from immunoSEQ multiplex PCR; TCRdb stores just in-frame clones and leaves some out. The DNA gave D and trimming, while V, J and clone size come from that table. The table records around 82,000 clones, 86% of them present only once. Seattle patients were enrolled during active infection and followed longitudinally.

The chain uses TRBV11-3 and TRBJ2-7; 11 nucleotides agree with TRBD2. The sample was peripheral blood. The sequence was collected from an older man with COVID-19, enrolled during active disease. The CDR3 sequence: CASSITSGGTYEQYF. CDR3 bases: TGTGCCAGCAGCATTACTAGCGGGGGAACCTACGAGCAGTACTTC.